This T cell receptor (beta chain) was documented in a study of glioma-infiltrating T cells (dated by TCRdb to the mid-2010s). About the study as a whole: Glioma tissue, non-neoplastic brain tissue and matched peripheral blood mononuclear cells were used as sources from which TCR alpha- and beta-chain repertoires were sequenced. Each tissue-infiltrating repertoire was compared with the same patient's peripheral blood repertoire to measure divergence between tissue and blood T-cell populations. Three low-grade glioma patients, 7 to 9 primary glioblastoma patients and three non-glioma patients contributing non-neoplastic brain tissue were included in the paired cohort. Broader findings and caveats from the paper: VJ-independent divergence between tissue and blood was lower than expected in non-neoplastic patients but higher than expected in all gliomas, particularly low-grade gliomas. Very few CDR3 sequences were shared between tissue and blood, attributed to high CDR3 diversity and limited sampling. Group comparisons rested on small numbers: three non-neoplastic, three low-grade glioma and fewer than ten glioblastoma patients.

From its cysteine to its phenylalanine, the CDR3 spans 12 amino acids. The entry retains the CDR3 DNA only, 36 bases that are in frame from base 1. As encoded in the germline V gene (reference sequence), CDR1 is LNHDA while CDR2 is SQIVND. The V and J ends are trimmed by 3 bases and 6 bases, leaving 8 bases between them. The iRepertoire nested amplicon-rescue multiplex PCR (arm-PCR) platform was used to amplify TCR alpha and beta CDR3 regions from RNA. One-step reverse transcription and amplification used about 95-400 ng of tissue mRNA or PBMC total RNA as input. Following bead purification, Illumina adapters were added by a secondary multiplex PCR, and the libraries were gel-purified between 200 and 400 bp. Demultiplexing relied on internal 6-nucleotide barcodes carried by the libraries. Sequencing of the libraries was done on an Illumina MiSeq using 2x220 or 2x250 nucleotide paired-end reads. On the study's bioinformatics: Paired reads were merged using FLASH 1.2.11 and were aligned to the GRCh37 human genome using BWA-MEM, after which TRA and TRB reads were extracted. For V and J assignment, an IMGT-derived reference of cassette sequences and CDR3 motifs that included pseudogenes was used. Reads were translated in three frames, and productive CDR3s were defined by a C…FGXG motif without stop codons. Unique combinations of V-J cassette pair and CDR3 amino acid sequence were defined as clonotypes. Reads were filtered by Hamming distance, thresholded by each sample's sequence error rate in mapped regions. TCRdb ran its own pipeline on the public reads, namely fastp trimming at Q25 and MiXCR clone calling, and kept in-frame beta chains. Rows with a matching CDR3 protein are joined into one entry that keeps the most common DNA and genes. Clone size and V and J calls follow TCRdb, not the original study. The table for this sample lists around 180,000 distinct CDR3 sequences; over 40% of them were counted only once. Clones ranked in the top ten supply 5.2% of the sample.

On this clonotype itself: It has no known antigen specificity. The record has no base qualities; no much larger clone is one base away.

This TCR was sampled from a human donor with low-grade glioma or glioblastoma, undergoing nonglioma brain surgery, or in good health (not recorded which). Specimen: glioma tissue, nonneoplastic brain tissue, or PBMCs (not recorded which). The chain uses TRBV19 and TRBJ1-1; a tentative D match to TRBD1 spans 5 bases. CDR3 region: CASSIGQSEAFF. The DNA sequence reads TGTGCCAGTAGTATTGGACAATCTGAAGCTTTCTTT.